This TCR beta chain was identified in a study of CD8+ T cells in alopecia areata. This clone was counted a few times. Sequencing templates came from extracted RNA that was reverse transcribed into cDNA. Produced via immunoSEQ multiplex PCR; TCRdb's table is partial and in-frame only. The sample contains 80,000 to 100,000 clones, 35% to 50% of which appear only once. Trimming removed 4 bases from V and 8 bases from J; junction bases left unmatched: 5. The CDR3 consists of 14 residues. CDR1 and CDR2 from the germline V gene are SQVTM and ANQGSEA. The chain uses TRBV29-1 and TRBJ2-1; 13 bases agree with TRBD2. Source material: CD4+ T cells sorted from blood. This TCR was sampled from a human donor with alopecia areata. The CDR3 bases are TGCAGCGTTGTACGGACTAGCGGGAGTGATGAGCAGTTCTTC. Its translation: CSVVRTSGSDEQFF.